Each of the 28 T cell receptor beta chains below was sequenced from the same sample in a study of blood T cell repertoires in COVID-19. Assay used: immunoSEQ multiplex PCR; TCRdb lists only in-frame clones, some missing. The sample includes 150,000 to 200,000 clones, roughly 80% of them seen just once. The sequenced sample was peripheral blood. The origin of the receptors is a man in his sixties with active or convalescent COVID-19.

This chain connects TRBV15 to TRBJ2-7; 8 bases match TRBD2. Unmatched junction bases numbered 15, after V lost 2 bases and J lost 3 bases. CDR3 size: 18 residues. Germline V gene lookup returns CDR1 LNHNV and CDR2 YYDKDF (reference sequence). As DNA, the CDR3 is TGTGCCACCAGCAGACCCCCCGGGGGGGGAGGGCGTTTCTACGAGCAGTACTTC. This sequence encodes CATSRPPGGGGRFYEQYF. Drawing the rest from reference TRBV15 and TRBJ2-7, the complete variable domain is DAMVIQNPRYQVTQFGKPVTLSCSQTLNHNVMYWYQQKSSQAPKLLFHYYDKDFNNEADTPDNFQSRRPNTSFCFLDIRSPGLGDTAMYLCATSRPPGGGGRFYEQYFGPGTRLTVT.

The rearrangement links TRBV7-2 to TRBJ2-3; a possible D gene is TRBD2 (6 bases). Germline CDR1 SGHTA, CDR2 FQGNSA. The CDR3 covers 14 residues. The V end lost 1 base, the J end lost 8 bases, and 13 bases lay between the germline ends. CDR3 coding DNA: TGTGCCAGCAGCTTAGGGTGGCGGGATAGTACGCAGTATTTT. It codes for CASSLGWRDSTQYF.

The chain joins TRBV7-3 to TRBJ2-3; 8 nucleotides match TRBD2. With V trimmed by 5 bases and J by 2 bases, 15 bases remained unmatched. The germline gives CDR1 SGHTA, CDR2 FQGTGA. CDR3 length equals 18 residues. CDR3 nucleotides: TGTGCCAGCAGCCCCCGCGGGGAAGCGGGAGATCCCACAGATACGCAGTATTTT. As protein: CASSPRGEAGDPTDTQYF.

As concerns this clone: At the DNA level, this CDR3 is encoded by other sequences in the same sample as well. The rearrangement joins TRBV27 to TRBJ2-1; TRBD2 matches 11 bases. This CDR3 has 15 residues. The V and J ends lost 5 bases and 4 bases, in that order; junction bases with no gene match: 4. Germline CDR1 and CDR2: MNHEY and SMNVEV (reference sequence). CDR3 nucleotide sequence: TGTGCCAGCAGTCTACTAGCGGGAGCGTACAATGAGCAGTTCTTC. Translated: CASSLLAGAYNEQFF.

The rearrangement uses TRBV19 and TRBJ1-1, with 7 bases lining up with TRBD1. CDR1 is LNHDA, CDR2 SQIVND, per germline (reference sequence). J lost 2 bases, V lost 7 bases, and 4 bases had no gene match. The length of the CDR3 is 13 residues. The CDR3 nucleotides read TGTGCCAGTAAGGGACAGCTTAACACTGAAGCTTTCTTT. This gives the protein CASKGQLNTEAFF.

The chain couples TRBV12-5 to TRBJ2-1; 9 bases fit TRBD2. Germline CDR1 LGHNT, CDR2 FRNRAP. Unmatched junction bases numbered 13, after V lost 1 base and J lost 9 bases. The CDR3 covers 17 residues. This chain's CDR3 is CASGLDTTSGSMGEQFF. The CDR3 DNA sequence: TGTGCTAGTGGTTTGGACACCACTAGCGGGTCAATGGGTGAGCAGTTCTTC.

This rearrangement joins TRBV5-4 to TRBJ2-3, with D perhaps matching TRBD2 (6 bases). Germline V gives CDR1 SGHNT, CDR2 YYREEE (reference sequence). V was pared by 5 bases and J by 5 bases, with 12 bases between. This CDR3 is built from 13 residues. The CDR3 protein is CASRDYWGDTQYF. Here the CDR3 DNA reads TGTGCCAGCAGGGACTACTGGGGAGATACGCAGTATTTT.

The V and J genes are TRBV5-1 and TRBJ1-2; 11 nucleotides agree with TRBD1. The germline V gene has CDR1 SGHRS and CDR2 YFSETQ. The CDR3 contains 16 residues. The V segment lost 1 base and the J segment 5 bases; nucleotides outside the gene matches: 7. The CDR3 DNA sequence: TGCGCCAGCAGCTTGAGGACAGGGGGCGCAGGGTATGGCTACACCTTC. Its translation is CASSLRTGGAGYGYTF.

The V call is TRBV7-8, the J call TRBJ2-5; D is possibly TRBD2 (6 bases). The CDR3 has 13 residues. Per germline, CDR1 SGHVS and CDR2 FQNEAQ. Between the trimmed V and J ends, which lost 8 bases and 4 bases, there was a span of 14 bases. CDR3 in DNA: TGTGCCAGCCGTCTACGGGGGATAGAGACCCAGTACTTC. This translates into CASRLRGIETQYF.

The chain combines TRBV4-2 with TRBJ2-1; TRBD2 agrees at 8 bases. CDR3 size: 21 residues. Unmatched junction bases numbered 23, after V lost 4 bases and J lost 3 bases. Germline CDR1 LGHNA, CDR2 YNFKEQ. The CDR3 is CASSLAGSGSLLGERYNEQFF. The CDR3 bases are TGTGCCAGCAGCCTAGCTGGAAGCGGGAGTTTGTTGGGTGAGCGCTACAATGAGCAGTTCTTC.

The chain uses TRBV5-1 and TRBJ1-5; D gene ambiguous. CDR3 size: 14 residues. The V and J ends lost 1 base and 6 bases respectively, with 11 bases between them. The germline V gene has CDR1 SGHRS and CDR2 YFSETQ. CDR3 nucleotide sequence: TGCGCCAGCAGCTTGTACGGGGAGGGTCAGCCCCAGCATTTT. Its protein is CASSLYGEGQPQHF.

The genes are TRBV27 and TRBJ2-7, with D tentatively TRBD2 (5 bases). Looked up from germline, CDR1 is MNHEY and CDR2 is SMNVEV (reference sequence). There are 13 residues in the CDR3. The CDR3 loop is CTSSRGSTYEQYF. Written as DNA, the CDR3 is TGTACCTCATCACGGGGTTCCACCTACGAGCAGTACTTC.

V gene TRBV3-1 (or the pseudogene TRBV3-2) combines with J gene TRBJ2-1; perhaps TRBD1 as D (5 bases). The ends were cut back, 0 bases at V and 4 bases at J, with 10 bases in the middle. The germline gives CDR1 LGHDT, CDR2 YNNKEL (reference sequence). The CDR3 is made up of 15 amino acids. In DNA, the CDR3 is TGTGCCAGCAGCCAAGAAGGGGATCCGTACAATGAGCAGTTCTTC. As protein: CASSQEGDPYNEQFF.

This clone came up once. The CDR3 spells CASSQAALAGGGTQYF. The CDR3 nucleotides are TGTGCCAGCAGCCAAGCTGCACTAGCGGGAGGTGGTACGCAGTATTTT. The chain recombines TRBV3-1 (or the pseudogene TRBV3-2) with TRBJ2-3; TRBD2 aligns across 12 bases. Germline CDR1 reads LGHDT; CDR2 reads YNNKEL (reference sequence). The CDR3 covers 16 residues. V shed 1 base, J shed 8 bases, and the junction held 7 bases outside the gene matches.

J is TRBJ1-5 and V is TRBV19; 8 bases agree with TRBD1. V lost 7 bases to trimming and J lost 7 bases; unmatched junction nucleotides: 9. The CDR3 consists of 14 residues. Germline CDR1 is LNHDA and CDR2 is SQIVND (reference sequence). CDR3 sequence: CASNPDRASQPQHF. The CDR3 DNA follows: TGTGCCAGTAACCCGGACAGGGCGAGCCAGCCCCAGCATTTT. Full variable domain (missing parts from reference TRBV19 and TRBJ1-5): DGGITQSPKYLFRKEGQNVTLSCEQNLNHDAMYWYRQDPGQGLRLIYYSQIVNDFQKGDIAEGYSVSREKKESFPLTVTSAQKNPTAFYLCASNPDRASQPQHFGDGTRLSIL.

The rearrangement links TRBV5-1 to TRBJ2-2; D may be TRBD2 (6 bases). Between the trimmed V and J ends, which lost 7 bases and 5 bases, there was a span of 12 bases. Germline assignment: CDR1 SGHRS and CDR2 YFSETQ. This CDR3 has 13 residues. CDR3 in DNA: TGCGCCAGCCGGTTCGGGAGAACCGGGGAGCTGTTTTTT. Translation gives CASRFGRTGELFF.

The J gene is TRBJ1-2, the V gene TRBV10-1, with TRBD1 matching over 12 bases. The germline V gene has CDR1 WNHNN and CDR2 SYGVQD (reference sequence). The CDR3 totals 14 residues. J gave up 5 bases and V 8 bases, and 6 bases lay outside the gene matches. The DNA of the CDR3 is TGCGCCAGCCGCGGGACAGGGGGCGCGTATGGCTACACCTTC. Translating gives CASRGTGGAYGYTF.

The chain uses TRBV28 and TRBJ1-4; TRBD1 matches at 7 bases. The CDR3 extends over 14 amino acids. The ends lost 2 bases at V and 5 bases at J; junction bases unmatched: 2. Germline V CDR1 and CDR2: MDHEN, SYDVKM. In DNA form, the CDR3 reads TGTGCCAGCAGTTTACTGACAGGGAATGAAAAACTGTTTTTT. Encoded protein: CASSLLTGNEKLFF.

This chain connects TRBV30 to TRBJ2-1; 10 bases are shared with TRBD2. The CDR3 length is 15 residues. Germline V gives CDR1 GTSNPN, CDR2 SVGIG (reference sequence). V was pared by 4 bases and J by 4 bases, with 7 bases of the junction left unmatched. This CDR3 is CAWTSSGSRYNEQFF. CDR3 sequence (DNA): TGTGCCTGGACCTCTAGCGGGAGCAGGTACAATGAGCAGTTCTTC.

The chain recombines TRBV5-1 with TRBJ2-7; 8 bases match TRBD1. Germline V gene data show CDR1 as SGHRS and CDR2 as YFSETQ. V trimming: 6 bases; J trimming: 2 bases; junction bases outside the gene matches: 13. The length of the CDR3 is 16 residues. The CDR3 sequence: CASTSAQGATTYEQYF. Here the CDR3 DNA reads TGCGCCAGCACCTCAGCTCAGGGGGCGACCACCTACGAGCAGTACTTC.

The chain couples TRBV7-2 to TRBJ2-2; no firm D call. Germline V gives CDR1 SGHTA, CDR2 FQGNSA. CDR3 size: 11 residues. Trimming stripped 5 bases from V and 7 bases from J, with 5 bases between. The CDR3 sequence: CASSPIGELFF. The CDR3 coding sequence is TGTGCCAGCAGCCCTATCGGGGAGCTGTTTTTT.

The gene calls are TRBV12-3 or TRBV12-4 and TRBJ1-5; possible D gene TRBD1, 5 bases. V was pared by 6 bases and J by 4 bases, with 7 bases between. The CDR3 is 12 amino acids. The CDR3 sequence: CASRGGNQPQHF. The CDR3 nucleotides are TGTGCCAGCAGGGGGGGGAATCAGCCCCAGCATTTT.

The chain couples TRBV5-1 to TRBJ1-1; D gene ambiguous. Germline assignment: CDR1 SGHRS and CDR2 YFSETQ. This CDR3 comprises 13 residues. Between the trimmed V and J ends, which lost 2 bases and 1 base, there was a span of 6 bases. The CDR3 nucleotides are TGCGCCAGCAGCTTTAACAGGAACACTGAAGCTTTCTTT. The encoded protein is CASSFNRNTEAFF.

This chain uses TRBV2 with TRBJ1-4, with a tentative D call TRBD1 (6 bases). From germline, CDR1 is SNHLY and CDR2 FYNNEI. V lost 6 bases, J lost 4 bases, and 15 bases lay in between. CDR3 length: 15 amino acids. The CDR3: CASRSLDRDNEKLFF. CDR3 in DNA: TGTGCCAGCAGGAGTTTGGACAGAGATAATGAAAAACTGTTTTTT. Full variable domain (rest looked up from reference TRBV2 and TRBJ1-4): EPEVTQTPSHQVTQMGQEVILRCVPISNHLYFYWYRQILGQKVEFLVSFYNNEISEKSEIFDDQFSVERPDGSNFTLKIRSTKLEDSAMYFCASRSLDRDNEKLFFGSGTQLSVL.

The chain is built from TRBV19 and TRBJ2-3; 8 nucleotides agree with TRBD1. The germline V gene has CDR1 LNHDA and CDR2 SQIVND (reference sequence). J gave up 5 bases and V 11 bases, and 9 bases lay outside the gene matches. This CDR3 region has 13 residues. The CDR3 loop is CAGGTGLGDTQYF. For the CDR3, the DNA is TGTGCCGGCGGGACAGGCCTGGGAGATACGCAGTATTTT.

This clone was seen only a few times. One end of the junction fails to match germline, which may point to a read error. The rearrangement joins TRBV7-9 to TRBJ2-7, with 7 bases identical to TRBD2. The CDR3 runs to 15 residues. Germline loops: CDR1 SEHNR, CDR2 FQNEAQ (reference sequence). The CDR3 DNA sequence: TGTGCCAGCAGTTTAGGGGCGGGAGCTACCTACGAGCAGTACTTC. Translation gives CASSLGAGATYEQYF.

This clone occurred once. This chain connects TRBV19 to TRBJ2-3; possible D gene TRBD2, 5 bases. Trimming left V 7 bases short and J 4 bases short, with 15 bases between. The CDR3 spans 14 residues. CDR1 is LNHDA, CDR2 SQIVND, per germline (reference sequence). CDR3: CASTLGVGADTQYF. Written as DNA, the CDR3 is TGTGCCAGTACCCTCGGGGTCGGCGCAGATACGCAGTATTTT.

The J gene is TRBJ2-3, the V gene TRBV27; TRBD2 agrees at 9 bases. Germline CDR1 MNHEY, CDR2 SMNVEV (reference sequence). CDR3 length: 14 residues. V lost 5 bases and J lost 7; bases outside the gene matches: 7. Here the CDR3 reads CASSPGTSMNTQYF. The CDR3, as DNA: TGTGCCAGCAGTCCCGGGACTAGCATGAATACGCAGTATTTT.